This T cell receptor beta chain was found in a study of identical twins. Study conclusions and caveats: Excess sharing between twins was weaker in beta out-of-frame sequences. Not following the same donors, the study drew its conclusions from cross-sectional statistical analysis. Researchers reported excess low generation probability among twin-shared out-of-frame alpha sequences.

CDR3 length equals 13 residues. Trimming pared 4 bases from V and 1 base from J, leaving 7 bases between. Per germline, CDR1 SEHNR and CDR2 FQNEAQ (reference sequence). MiXCR was run by TCRdb on the 5' RACE reads, yielding one entry per CDR3 protein. In the table there are about 660,000 distinct CDR3 sequences, around 8.6% of which are singletons. This clonotype was found many times. Its antigen is not identified. These data were also reused for a study on yellow fever vaccine responses in identical twins.

This receptor was identified in a young woman in good health. The sample was PBMCs. The rearrangement uses TRBV7-9 and TRBJ2-5; D is ambiguous. CDR3 in DNA: TGTGCCAGCAGCTCCGGTCCCCAAGAGACCCAGTACTTC. Residues: CASSSGPQETQYF.